The clone carrying this TCR beta chain was seen just once. Its antigen is as yet unknown. Every sample had some 100,000 of its TCR templates assayed. Assay: immunoSEQ multiplex PCR; the TCRdb copy retains only in-frame clones and omits some. Among around 77,000 clones listed, about 90% were seen once. V lost 4 bases and J 4 bases, leaving 14 bases between the germline ends. The CDR3 sequence is 15 residues long. Germline V gene data show CDR1 as SGHRS and CDR2 as YFSETQ. These data originate in a study of siplizumab effects on memory and regulatory T cells. Study-level results: Naive T cells looked more diverse than memory cells and looked like major alloresponse contributors. Solely a minor proportion of alloreactive clones could be assigned to unstimulated subsets.

The V call is TRBV5-1, the J call TRBJ2-2; possible D gene TRBD2, 6 bases. The sequencing sample was made of CD8+ T cells sorted from blood. This sequence originates from a human donor in good health. The CDR3 DNA reads as TGCGCCAGCAGCCCCGGGGGAGTACCCACCGGGGAGCTGTTTTTT. Translation gives CASSPGGVPTGELFF.